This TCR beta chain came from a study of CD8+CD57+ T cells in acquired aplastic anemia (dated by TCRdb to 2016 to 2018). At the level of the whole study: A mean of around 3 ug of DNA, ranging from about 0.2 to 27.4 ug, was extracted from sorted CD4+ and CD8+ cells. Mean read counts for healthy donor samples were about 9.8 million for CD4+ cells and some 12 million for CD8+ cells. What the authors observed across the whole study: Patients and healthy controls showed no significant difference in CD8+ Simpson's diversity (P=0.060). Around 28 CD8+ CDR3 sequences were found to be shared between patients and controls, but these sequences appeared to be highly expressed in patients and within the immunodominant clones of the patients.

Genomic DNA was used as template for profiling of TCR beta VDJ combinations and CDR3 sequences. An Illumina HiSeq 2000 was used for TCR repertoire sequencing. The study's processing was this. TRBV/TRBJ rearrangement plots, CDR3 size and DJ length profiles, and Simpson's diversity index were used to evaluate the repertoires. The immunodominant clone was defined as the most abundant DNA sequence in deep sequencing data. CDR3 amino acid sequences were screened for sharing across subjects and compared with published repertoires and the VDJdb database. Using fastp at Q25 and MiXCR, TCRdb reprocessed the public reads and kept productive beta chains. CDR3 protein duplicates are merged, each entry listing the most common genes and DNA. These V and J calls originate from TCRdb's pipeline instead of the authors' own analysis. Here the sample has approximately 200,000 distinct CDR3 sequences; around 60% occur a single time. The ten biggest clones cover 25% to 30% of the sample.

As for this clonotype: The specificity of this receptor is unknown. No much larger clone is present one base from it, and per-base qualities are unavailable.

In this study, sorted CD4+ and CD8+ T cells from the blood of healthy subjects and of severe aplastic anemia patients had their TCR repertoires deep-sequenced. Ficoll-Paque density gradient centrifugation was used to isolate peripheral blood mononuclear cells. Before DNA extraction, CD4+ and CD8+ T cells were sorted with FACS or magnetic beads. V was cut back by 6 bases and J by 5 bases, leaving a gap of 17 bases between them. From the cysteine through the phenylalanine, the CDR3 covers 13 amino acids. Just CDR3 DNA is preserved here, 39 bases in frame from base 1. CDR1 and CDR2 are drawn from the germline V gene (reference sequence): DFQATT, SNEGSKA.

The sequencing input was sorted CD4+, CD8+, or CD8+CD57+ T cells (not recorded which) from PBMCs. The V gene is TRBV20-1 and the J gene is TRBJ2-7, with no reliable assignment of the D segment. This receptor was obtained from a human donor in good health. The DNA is TGCAGTGCCCACCCACCGCGGCCTGACGAGCAGTACTTC. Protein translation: CSAHPPRPDEQYF.